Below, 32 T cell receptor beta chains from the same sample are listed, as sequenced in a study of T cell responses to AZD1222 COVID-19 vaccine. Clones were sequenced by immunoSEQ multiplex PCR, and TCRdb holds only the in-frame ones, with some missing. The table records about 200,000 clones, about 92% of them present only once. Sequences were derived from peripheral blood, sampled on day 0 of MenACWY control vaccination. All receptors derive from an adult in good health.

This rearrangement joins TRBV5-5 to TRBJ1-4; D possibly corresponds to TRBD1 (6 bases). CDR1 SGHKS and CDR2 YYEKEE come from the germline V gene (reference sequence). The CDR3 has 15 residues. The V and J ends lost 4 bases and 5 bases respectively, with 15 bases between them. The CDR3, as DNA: TGTGCCAGCAGCGATGACCAGGGGCGAAATGAAAAACTGTTTTTT. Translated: CASSDDQGRNEKLFF.

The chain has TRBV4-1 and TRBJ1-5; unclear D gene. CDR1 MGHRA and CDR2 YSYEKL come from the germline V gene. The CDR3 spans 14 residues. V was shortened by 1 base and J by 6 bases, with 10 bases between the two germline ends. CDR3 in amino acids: CASSQGGGFQPQHF. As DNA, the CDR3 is TGCGCCAGCAGCCAAGGCGGAGGATTTCAGCCCCAGCATTTT.

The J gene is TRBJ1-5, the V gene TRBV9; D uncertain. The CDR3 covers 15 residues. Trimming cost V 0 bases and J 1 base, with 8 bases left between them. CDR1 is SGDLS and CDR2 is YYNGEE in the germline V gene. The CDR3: CASSVGHSSNQPQHF. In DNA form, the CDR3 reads TGTGCCAGCAGCGTAGGGCACTCAAGCAATCAGCCCCAGCATTTT.

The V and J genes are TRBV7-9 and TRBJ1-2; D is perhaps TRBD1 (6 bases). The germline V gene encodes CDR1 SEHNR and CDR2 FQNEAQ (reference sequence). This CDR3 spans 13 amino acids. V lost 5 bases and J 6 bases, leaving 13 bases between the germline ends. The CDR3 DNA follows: TGTGCCAGCAGCCCGCAGGGGACCCATGGCTACACCTTC. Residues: CASSPQGTHGYTF.

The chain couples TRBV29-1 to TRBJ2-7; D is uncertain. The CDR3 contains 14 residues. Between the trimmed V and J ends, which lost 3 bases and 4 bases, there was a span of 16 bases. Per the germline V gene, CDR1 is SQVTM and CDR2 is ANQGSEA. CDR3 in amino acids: CSVDRDGQRYEQYF. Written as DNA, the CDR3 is TGCAGCGTTGATAGGGATGGGCAGCGATACGAGCAGTACTTC.

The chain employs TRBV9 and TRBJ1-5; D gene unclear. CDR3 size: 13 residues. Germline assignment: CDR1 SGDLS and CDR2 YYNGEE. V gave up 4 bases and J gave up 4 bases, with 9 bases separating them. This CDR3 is CASSISGNQPQHF. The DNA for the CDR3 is TGTGCCAGCAGCATAAGTGGGAATCAGCCCCAGCATTTT.

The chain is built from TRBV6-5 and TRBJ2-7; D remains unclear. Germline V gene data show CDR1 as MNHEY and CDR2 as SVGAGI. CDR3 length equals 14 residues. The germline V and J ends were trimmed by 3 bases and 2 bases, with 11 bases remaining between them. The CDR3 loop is CASSYDSRTYEQYF. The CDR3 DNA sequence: TGTGCCAGCAGTTATGATTCAAGGACCTACGAGCAGTACTTC.

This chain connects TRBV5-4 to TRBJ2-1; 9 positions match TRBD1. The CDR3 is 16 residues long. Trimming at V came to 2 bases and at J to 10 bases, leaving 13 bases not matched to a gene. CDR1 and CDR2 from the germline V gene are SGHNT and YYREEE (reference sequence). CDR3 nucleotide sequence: TGTGCCAGCAGCTTCCAGGGACAGGGCCGCTCTGGGGAGCAGTTCTTC. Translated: CASSFQGQGRSGEQFF.

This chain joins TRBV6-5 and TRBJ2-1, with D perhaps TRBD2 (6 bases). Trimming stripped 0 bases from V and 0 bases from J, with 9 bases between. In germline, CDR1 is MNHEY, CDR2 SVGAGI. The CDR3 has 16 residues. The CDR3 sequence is CASSYSAGSSYNEQFF. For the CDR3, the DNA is TGTGCCAGCAGTTACTCGGCCGGGAGCTCCTACAATGAGCAGTTCTTC.

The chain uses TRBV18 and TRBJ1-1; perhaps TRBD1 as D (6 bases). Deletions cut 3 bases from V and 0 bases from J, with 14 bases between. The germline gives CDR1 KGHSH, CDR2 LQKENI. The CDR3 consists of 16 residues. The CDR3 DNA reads TGTGCCAGCTCACCGACAATGACAGGCTTGAACACTGAAGCTTTCTTT. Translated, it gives CASSPTMTGLNTEAFF.

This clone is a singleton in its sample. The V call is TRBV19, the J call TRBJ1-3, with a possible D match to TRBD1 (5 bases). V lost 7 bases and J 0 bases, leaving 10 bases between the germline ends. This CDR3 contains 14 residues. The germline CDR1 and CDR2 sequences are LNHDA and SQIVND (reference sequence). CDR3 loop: CASKEGLSGNTIYF. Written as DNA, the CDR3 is TGTGCCAGTAAGGAGGGGCTCTCTGGAAACACCATATATTTT. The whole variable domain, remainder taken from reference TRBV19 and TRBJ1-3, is DGGITQSPKYLFRKEGQNVTLSCEQNLNHDAMYWYRQDPGQGLRLIYYSQIVNDFQKGDIAEGYSVSREKKESFPLTVTSAQKNPTAFYLCASKEGLSGNTIYFGEGSWLTVV.

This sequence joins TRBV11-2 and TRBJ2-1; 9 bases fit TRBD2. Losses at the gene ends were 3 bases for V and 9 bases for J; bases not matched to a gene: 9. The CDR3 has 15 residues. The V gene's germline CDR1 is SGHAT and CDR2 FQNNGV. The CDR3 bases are TGTGCCAGCAGCTTGGCTAGCGGGGCTACTCTTGAGCAGTTCTTC. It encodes CASSLASGATLEQFF.

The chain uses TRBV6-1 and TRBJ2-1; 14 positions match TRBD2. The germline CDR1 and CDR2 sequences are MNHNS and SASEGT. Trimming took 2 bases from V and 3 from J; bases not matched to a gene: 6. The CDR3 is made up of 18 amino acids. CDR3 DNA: TGTGCCAGCAGTGAAAGGACTAGCGGGGGGATCCTCTACAATGAGCAGTTCTTC. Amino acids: CASSERTSGGILYNEQFF.

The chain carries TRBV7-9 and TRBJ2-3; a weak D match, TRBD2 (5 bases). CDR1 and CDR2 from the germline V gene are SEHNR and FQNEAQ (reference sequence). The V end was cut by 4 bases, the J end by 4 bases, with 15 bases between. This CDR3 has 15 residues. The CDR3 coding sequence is TGTGCCAGCAGCTCCACCTTCCAGGACTCAGATACGCAGTATTTT. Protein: CASSSTFQDSDTQYF.

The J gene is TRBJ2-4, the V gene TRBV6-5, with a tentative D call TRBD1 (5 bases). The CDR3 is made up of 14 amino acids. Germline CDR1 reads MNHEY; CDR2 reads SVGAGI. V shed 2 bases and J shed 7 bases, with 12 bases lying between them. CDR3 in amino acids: CASSYGAGNNIQYF. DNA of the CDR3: TGTGCCAGCAGTTACGGTGCAGGGAATAACATTCAGTACTTC.

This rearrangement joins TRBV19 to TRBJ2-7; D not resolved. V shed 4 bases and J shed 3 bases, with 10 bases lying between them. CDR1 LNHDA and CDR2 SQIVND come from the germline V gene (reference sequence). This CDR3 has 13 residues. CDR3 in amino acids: CASSRGSNYEQYF. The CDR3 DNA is TGTGCCAGTAGTAGAGGATCTAACTACGAGCAGTACTTC. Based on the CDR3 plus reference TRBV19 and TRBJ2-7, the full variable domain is DGGITQSPKYLFRKEGQNVTLSCEQNLNHDAMYWYRQDPGQGLRLIYYSQIVNDFQKGDIAEGYSVSREKKESFPLTVTSAQKNPTAFYLCASSRGSNYEQYFGPGTRLTVT.

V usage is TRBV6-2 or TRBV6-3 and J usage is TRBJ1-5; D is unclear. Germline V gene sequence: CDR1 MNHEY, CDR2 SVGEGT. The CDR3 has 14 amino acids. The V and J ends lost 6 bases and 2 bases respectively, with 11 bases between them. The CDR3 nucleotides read TGTGCCAGCAGCTCTAACTGGGGCAATCAGCCCCAGCATTTT. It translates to CASSSNWGNQPQHF.

As DNA, the CDR3 is TGCAGCGCCAGGGGGGGGGATACTGAAGCTTTCTTT. Its protein product is CSARGGDTEAFF. The chain employs TRBV29-1 and TRBJ1-1, with TRBD1 identical over 7 bases. J lost 5 bases, V lost 7 bases, and 7 bases had no gene match. Germline loops: CDR1 SQVTM, CDR2 ANQGSEA. There are 12 residues in the CDR3.

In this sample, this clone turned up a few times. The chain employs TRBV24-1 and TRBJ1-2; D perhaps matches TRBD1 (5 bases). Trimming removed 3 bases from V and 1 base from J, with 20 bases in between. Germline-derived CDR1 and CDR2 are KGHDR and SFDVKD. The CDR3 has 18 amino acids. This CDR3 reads CATSDGSGTPESNYGYTF. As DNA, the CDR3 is TGTGCCACCAGTGATGGGTCCGGGACGCCGGAGAGTAACTATGGCTACACCTTC.

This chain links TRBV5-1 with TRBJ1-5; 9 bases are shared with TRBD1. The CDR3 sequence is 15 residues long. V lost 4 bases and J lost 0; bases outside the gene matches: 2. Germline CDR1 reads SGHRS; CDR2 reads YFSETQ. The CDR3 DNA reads TGCGCCAGCAGCCGACAGGGGGATAGCAATCAGCCCCAGCATTTT. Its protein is CASSRQGDSNQPQHF.

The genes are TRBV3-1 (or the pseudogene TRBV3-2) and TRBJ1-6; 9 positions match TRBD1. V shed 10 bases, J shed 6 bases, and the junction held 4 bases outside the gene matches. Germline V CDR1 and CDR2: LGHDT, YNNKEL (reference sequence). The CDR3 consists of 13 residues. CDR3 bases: TGTGCCACTAACAGGGGGCTTAATTCACCCCTCCACTTT. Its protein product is CATNRGLNSPLHF.

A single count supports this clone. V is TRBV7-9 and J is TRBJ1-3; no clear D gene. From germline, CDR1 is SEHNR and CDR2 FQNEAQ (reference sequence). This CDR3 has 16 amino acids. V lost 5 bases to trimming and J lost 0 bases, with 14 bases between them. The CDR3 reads CASSPHPLGSGNTIYF. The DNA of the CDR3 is TGTGCCAGCAGCCCCCACCCCCTGGGCTCTGGAAACACCATATATTTT.

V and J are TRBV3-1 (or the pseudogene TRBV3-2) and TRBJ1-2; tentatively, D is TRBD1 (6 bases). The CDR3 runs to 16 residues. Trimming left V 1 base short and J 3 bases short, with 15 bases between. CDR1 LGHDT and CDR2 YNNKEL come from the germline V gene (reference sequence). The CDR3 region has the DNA TGTGCCAGCAGCCAAGGGAGGCTTTGGGGGCACTATGGCTACACCTTC. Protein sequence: CASSQGRLWGHYGYTF.

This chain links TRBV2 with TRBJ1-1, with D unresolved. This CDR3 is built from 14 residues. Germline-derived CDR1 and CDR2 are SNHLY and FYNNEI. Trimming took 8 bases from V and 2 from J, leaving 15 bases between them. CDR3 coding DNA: TGTGCCAGCCAAGTCCGGTTGATTAACACTGAAGCTTTCTTT. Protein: CASQVRLINTEAFF.

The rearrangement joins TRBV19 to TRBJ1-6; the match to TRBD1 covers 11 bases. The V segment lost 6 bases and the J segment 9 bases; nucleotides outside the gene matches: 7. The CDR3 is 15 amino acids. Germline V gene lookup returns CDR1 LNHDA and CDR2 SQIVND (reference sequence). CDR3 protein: CASRLGQGALSPLHF. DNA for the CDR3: TGTGCCAGTAGGCTCGGACAGGGGGCTCTTTCACCCCTCCACTTT.

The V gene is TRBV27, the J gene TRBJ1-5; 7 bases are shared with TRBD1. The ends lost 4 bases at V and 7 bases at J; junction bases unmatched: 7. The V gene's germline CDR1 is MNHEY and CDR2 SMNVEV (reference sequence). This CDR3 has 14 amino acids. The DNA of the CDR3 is TGTGCCAGCAGTTCCCCGGGACAGAGGCAGCCCCAGCATTTT. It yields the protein CASSSPGQRQPQHF.

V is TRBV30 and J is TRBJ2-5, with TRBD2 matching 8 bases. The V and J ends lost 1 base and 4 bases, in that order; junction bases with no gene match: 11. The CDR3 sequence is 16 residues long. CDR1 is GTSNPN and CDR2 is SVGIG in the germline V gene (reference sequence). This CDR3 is CAWSGSQRGFRETQYF. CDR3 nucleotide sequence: TGTGCCTGGAGTGGGAGCCAGCGGGGGTTCAGAGAGACCCAGTACTTC.

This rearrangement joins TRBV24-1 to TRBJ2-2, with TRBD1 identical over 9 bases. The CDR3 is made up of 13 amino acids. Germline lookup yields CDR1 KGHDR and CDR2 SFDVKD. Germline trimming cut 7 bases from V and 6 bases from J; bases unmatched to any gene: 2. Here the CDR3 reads CATSRQGAGELFF. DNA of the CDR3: TGTGCCACCAGCCGACAGGGGGCCGGGGAGCTGTTTTTT.

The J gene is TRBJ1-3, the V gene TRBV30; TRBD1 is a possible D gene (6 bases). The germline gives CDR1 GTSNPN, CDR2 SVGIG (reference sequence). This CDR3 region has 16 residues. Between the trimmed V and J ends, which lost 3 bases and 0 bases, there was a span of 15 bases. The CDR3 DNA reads TGTGCCTGGAGGAAACAGGGACCATACTCTGGAAACACCATATATTTT. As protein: CAWRKQGPYSGNTIYF. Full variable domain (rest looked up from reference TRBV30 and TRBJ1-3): SQTIHQWPATLVQPVGSPLSLECTVEGTSNPNLYWYRQAAGRGLQLLFYSVGIGQISSEVPQNLSASRPQDRQFILSSKKLLLSDSGFYLCAWRKQGPYSGNTIYFGEGSWLTVV.

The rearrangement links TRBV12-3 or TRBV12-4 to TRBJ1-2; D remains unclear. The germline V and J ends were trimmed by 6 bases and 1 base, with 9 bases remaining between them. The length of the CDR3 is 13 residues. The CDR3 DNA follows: TGTGCCAGCAGCCGGACGGATAACTATGGCTACACCTTC. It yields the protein CASSRTDNYGYTF.

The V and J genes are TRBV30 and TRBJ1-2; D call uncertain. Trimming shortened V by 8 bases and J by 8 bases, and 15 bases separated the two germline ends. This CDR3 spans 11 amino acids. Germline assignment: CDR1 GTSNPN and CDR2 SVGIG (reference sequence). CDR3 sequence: CAKGLGRGYTF. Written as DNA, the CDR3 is TGTGCCAAAGGATTAGGGCGAGGCTACACCTTC.

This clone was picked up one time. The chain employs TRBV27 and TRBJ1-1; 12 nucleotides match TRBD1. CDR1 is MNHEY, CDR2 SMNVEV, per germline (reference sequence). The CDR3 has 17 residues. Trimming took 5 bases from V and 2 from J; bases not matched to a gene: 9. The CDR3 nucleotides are TGTGCCAGCAGTCCCGGGACAGGGGGCGCAAGAAACACTGAAGCTTTCTTT. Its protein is CASSPGTGGARNTEAFF.